This TCR beta chain was sequenced for a study of CD8+CD57+ T cells in acquired aplastic anemia. Study-level information: DNA from sorted CD4+ and CD8+ cells averaged roughly 3.2 ug.

This clonotype appeared many times. The target antigen is unknown. General study results and limits: Between patients and controls, about 30 CD8+ CDR3 sequences were found in common.

Germline CDR1 SGHVS, CDR2 FQNEAQ. The CDR3 length is 14 residues. V gave up 8 bases and J gave up 3 bases; unmatched junction bases: 9. For CDR3 and TCR beta VDJ profiling, genomic DNA was the template used. Each CDR3 protein is one row after TCRdb ran MiXCR on the reads. The table lists 200,000 to 250,000 distinct CDR3 sequences, roughly 35% of them singletons. The sample taken for sequencing was sorted CD4+, CD8+, or CD8+CD57+ T cells (not recorded which) from PBMCs. This sequence joins TRBV7-8 and TRBJ2-7; TRBD2 aligns across 8 bases. The TCR sequence derives from a human donor in good health, serving as a control. The CDR3 nucleotides read TGTGCCAGCGCGCCCGGGGGGGTGTTCTACGAGCAGTACTTC. This sequence encodes CASAPGGVFYEQYF.